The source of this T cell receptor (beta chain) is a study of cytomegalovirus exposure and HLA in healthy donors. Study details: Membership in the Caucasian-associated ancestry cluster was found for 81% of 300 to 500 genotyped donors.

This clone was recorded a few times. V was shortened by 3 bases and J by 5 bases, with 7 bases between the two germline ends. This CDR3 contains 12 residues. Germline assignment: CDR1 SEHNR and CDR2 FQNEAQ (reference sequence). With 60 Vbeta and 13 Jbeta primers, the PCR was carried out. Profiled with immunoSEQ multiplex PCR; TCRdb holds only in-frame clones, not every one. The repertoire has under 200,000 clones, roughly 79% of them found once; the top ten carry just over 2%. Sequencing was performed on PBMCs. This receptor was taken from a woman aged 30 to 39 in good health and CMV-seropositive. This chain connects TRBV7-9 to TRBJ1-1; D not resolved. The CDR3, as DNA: TGTGCCAGCAGCTTGGGAGAAACTGAAGCTTTCTTT. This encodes CASSLGETEAFF. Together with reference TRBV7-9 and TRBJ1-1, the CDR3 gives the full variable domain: DTGVSQNPRHKITKRGQNVTFRCDPISEHNRLYWYRQTLGQGPEFLTYFQNEAQLEKSRLLSDRFSAERPKGSFSTLEIQRTEQGDSAMYLCASSLGETEAFFGQGTRLTVV.